The entry that follows covers one TCR beta chain sequence. Its cognate antigen is unknown. CDR3 length: 11 residues. The germline V and J ends were trimmed by 2 bases and 9 bases, with 7 bases remaining between them. It was RNA transcripts that yielded the amplified TCR beta CDR3 regions. HTBI primers were used for first-round RT-PCR of the TCR CDR3. Using its own MiXCR run on the multiplex PCR reads, TCRdb lists one record per CDR3 protein. The profile shows about 570,000 distinct CDR3 sequences, roughly 50% of them singletons. This sample was included in a study of T cells in Graves' hyperthyroidism and ophthalmopathy. Findings of the study overall: Among clonotypes expanded in thyroid above 0.001, most were also found in blood.

The specimen sequenced was peripheral blood or thyroid tissue (not recorded which). The source is an adult woman with Graves' disease, either hyperthyroidism or ophthalmopathy (not recorded which). The chain uses TRBV12-3 or TRBV12-4 and TRBJ1-1, with a weak D call TRBD1 (5 bases). The CDR3 region has the DNA TGTGCCAGCAGTTTATGGGGCAAAGCTTTCTTT. Translating gives CASSLWGKAFF.